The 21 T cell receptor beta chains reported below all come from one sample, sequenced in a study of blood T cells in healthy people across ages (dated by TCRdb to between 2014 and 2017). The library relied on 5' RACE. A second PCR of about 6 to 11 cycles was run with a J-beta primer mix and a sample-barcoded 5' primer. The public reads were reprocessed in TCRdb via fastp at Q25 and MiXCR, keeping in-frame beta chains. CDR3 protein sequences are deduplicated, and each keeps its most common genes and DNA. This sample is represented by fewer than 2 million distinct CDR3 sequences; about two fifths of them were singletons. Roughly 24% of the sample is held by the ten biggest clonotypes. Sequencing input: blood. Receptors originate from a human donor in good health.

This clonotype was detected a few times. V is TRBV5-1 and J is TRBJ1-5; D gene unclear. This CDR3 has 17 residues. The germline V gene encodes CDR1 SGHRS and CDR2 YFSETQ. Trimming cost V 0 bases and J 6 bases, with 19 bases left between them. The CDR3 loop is CASSLEFRVLRIQPQHF. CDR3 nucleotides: TGCGCCAGCAGCTTGGAGTTTCGGGTCTTAAGGATTCAGCCCCAGCATTTT.

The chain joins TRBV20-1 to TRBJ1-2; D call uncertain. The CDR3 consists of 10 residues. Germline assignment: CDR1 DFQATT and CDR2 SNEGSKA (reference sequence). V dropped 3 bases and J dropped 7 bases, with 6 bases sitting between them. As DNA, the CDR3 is TGCAGTGCTAGTTTACGTGGCTACACCTTC. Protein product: CSASLRGYTF.

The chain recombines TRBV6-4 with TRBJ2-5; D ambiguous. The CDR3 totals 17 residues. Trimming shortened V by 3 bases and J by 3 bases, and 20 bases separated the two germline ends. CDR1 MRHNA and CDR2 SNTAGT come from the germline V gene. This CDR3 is CASSDWGPDCTKETQYF. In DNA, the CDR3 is TGTGCCAGCAGTGATTGGGGTCCCGACTGTACAAAAGAGACCCAGTACTTC.

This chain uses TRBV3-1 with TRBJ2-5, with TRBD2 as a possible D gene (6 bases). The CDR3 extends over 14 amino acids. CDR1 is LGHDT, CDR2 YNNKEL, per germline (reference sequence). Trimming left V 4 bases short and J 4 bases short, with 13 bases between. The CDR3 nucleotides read TGTGCCAGCAGCCCGGGCGAAGCGGGAGAGACCCAGTACTTC. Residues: CASSPGEAGETQYF.

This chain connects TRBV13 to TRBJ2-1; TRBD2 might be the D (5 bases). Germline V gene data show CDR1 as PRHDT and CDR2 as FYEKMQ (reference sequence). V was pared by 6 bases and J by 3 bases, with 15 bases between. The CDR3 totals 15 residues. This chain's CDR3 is CASSPEGLDYNEQFF. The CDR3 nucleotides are TGTGCCAGCAGTCCCGAGGGCCTGGACTACAATGAGCAGTTCTTC.

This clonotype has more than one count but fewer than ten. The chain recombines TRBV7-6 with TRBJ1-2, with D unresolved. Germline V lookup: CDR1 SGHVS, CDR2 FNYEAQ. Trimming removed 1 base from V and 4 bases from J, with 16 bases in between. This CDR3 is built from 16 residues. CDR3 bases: TGTGCCAGCAGCTTAGAAGAGGTGGGGAGCGGCTATGGCTACACCTTC. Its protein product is CASSLEEVGSGYGYTF.

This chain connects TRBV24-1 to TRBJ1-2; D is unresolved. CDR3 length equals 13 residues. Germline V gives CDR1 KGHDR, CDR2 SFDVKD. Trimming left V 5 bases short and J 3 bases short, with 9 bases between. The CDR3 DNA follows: TGTGCCACCAGTGTTGAGGGAGACTATGGCTACACCTTC. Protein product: CATSVEGDYGYTF.

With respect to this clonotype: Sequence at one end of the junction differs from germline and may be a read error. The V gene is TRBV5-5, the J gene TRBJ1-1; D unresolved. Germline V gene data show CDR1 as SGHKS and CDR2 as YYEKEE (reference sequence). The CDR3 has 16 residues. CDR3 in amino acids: CARSLVRSGWNTEAFF. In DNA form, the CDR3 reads TGTGCCAGGAGCTTGGTGAGGTCCGGCTGGAACACTGAAGCTTTCTTT.

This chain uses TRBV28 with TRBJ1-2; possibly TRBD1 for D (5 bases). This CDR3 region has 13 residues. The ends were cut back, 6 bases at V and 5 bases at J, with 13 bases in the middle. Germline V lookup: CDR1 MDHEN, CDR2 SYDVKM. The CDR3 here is CASRPQASYGYTF. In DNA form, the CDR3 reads TGTGCCAGCAGACCACAGGCCTCGTATGGCTACACCTTC.

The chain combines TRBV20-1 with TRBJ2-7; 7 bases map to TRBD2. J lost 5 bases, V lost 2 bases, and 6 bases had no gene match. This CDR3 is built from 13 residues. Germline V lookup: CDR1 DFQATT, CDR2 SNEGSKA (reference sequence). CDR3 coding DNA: TGCAGTGCTAGAAGAGCGGGGCTCAACGAGCAGTACTTC. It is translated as CSARRAGLNEQYF.

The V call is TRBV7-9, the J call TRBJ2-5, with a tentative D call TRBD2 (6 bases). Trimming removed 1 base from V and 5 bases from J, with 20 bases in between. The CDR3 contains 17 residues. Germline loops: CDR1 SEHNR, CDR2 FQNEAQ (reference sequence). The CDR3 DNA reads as TGTGCCAGCAGCTTAGGGAACGGGGGTCGCGAATCGGAGACCCAGTACTTC. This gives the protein CASSLGNGGRESETQYF.

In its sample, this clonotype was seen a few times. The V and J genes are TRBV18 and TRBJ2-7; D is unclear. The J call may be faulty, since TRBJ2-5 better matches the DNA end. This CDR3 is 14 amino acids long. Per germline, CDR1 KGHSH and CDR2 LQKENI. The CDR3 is CASSPLQHQETQYF. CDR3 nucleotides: TGTGCCAGCTCACCACTCCAGCACCAAGAGACCCAGTACTTC.

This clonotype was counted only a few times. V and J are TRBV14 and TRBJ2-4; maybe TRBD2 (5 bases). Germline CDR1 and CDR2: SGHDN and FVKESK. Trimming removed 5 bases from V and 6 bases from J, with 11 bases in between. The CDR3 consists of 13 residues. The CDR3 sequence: CASSATRANIQYF. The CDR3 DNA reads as TGTGCCAGCAGCGCGACGCGGGCAAACATTCAGTACTTC.

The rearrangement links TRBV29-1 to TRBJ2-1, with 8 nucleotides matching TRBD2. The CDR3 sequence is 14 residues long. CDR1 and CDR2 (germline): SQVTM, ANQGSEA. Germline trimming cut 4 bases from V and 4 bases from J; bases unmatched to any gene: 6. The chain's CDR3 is CSVASRGGYNEQFF. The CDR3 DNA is TGCAGCGTTGCGTCCCGGGGGGGGTACAATGAGCAGTTCTTC.

The CDR3 protein is CASRVTVGEQYF. The DNA for the CDR3 is TGTGCCAGCAGGGTGACAGTTGGCGAGCAGTACTTC. The chain couples TRBV2 to TRBJ2-4, with D perhaps TRBD1 (5 bases). The J call could be wrong; TRBJ2-7 is a better fit for the DNA end. The CDR3 is made up of 12 amino acids. Looked up from germline, CDR1 is SNHLY and CDR2 is FYNNEI.

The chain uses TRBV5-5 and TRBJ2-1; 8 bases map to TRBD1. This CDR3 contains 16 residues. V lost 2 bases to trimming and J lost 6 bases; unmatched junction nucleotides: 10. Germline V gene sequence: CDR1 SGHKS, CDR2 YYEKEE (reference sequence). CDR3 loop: CASSFWTGSQFNEQFF. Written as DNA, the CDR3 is TGTGCCAGCAGCTTCTGGACAGGGTCCCAATTCAATGAGCAGTTCTTC.

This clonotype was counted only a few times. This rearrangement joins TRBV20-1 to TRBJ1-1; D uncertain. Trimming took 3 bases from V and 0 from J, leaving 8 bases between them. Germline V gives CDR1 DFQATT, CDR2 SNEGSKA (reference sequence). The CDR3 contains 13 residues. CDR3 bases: TGCAGTGCTAGGGTAGACATGAACACTGAAGCTTTCTTT. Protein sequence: CSARVDMNTEAFF.

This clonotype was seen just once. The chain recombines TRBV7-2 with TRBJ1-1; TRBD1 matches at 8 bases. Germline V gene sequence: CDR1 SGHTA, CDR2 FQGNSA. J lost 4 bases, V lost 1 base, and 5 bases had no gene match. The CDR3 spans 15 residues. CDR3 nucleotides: TGTGCCAGCAGCTTAGGATCAGGGGGCACCACTGAAGCTTTCTTT. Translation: CASSLGSGGTTEAFF.

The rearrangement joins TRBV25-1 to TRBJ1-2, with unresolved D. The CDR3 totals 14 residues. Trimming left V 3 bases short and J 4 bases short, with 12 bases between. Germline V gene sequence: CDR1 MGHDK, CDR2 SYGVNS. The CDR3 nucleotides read TGTGCCAGCAGTGAGGACCTGGAATTCTATGGCTACACCTTC. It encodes CASSEDLEFYGYTF.

In DNA form, the CDR3 reads TGTGCCAGCTCACCCCTGAGGGAAGGCAATGAGCAGTTCTTC. Translating it yields CASSPLREGNEQFF. The chain employs TRBV18 and TRBJ2-1; D is possibly TRBD2 (5 bases). V was shortened by 3 bases and J by 6 bases, with 12 bases between the two germline ends. This CDR3 has 14 amino acids. CDR1 and CDR2 from the germline V gene are KGHSH and LQKENI.

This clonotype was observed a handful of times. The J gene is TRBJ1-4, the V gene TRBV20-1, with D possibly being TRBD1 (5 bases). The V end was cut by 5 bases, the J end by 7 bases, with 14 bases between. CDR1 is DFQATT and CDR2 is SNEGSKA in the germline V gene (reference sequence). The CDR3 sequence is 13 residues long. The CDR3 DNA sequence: TGCAGTGCTTTTACGGGGCGCGGTGAAAAACTGTTTTTT. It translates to CSAFTGRGEKLFF.